This is a list of T cell receptor beta chains from one sample in a study of somatic mutations in cytotoxic T cells in rheumatoid arthritis. Using immunoSEQ multiplex PCR, the repertoire was profiled, and TCRdb retains in-frame clones only, with some absent. The repertoire holds roughly 20,000 clones, with about 65% as singletons. The sequenced material came from CD8+ T cells sorted from blood. Source of these receptors: an adult with rheumatoid arthritis. The CDR3 runs from the conserved cysteine through the conserved F or W. The D gene is left open where the match is weak. Some rows have no size entry. The others give once, few or many, or a class for an expanded clone.

V	size	D	J	CDR3	DNA
TRBV4-3	-	-	TRBJ1-2	CASSQGVNGGAGWDGYTF	TGCGCCAGCAGCCAAGGCGTGAACGGGGGCGCAGGTTGGGACGGCTACACCTTC
TRBV15	-	-	TRBJ1-2	CATSKRGTANYGYTF	TGTGCCACCAGCAAGCGGGGGACGGCTAACTATGGCTACACCTTC
TRBV29-1	-	-	TRBJ1-1	CSVEDANTEAFF	TGCAGCGTTGAAGATGCGAACACTGAAGCTTTCTTT
TRBV28	-	-	TRBJ2-3	CASSLGPDTQYF	TGTGCCAGCAGTTTGGGGCCAGATACGCAGTATTTT
TRBV11-2	-	-	TRBJ2-4	CASSTSLGQAKNIQYF	TGTGCCAGCAGCACAAGTTTGGGACAAGCCAAAAACATTCAGTACTTC
TRBV7-2	-	-	TRBJ2-7	CASSLQGNEQYF	TGTGCCAGCAGCTTACAAGGGAACGAGCAGTACTTC
TRBV7-9	-	-	TRBJ1-6	CASSLSQGHSPLHF	TGTGCCAGCAGCTTGTCACAGGGTCATTCACCCCTCCACTTT
TRBV18	-	TRBD1	TRBJ2-7	CASSPGDSSYEQYF	TGTGCCAGCTCACCAGGGGACAGCTCCTACGAGCAGTACTTC
TRBV6-5	few	-	TRBJ1-1	CASSTTGNMNTEAFF	TGTGCCAGCAGTACCACAGGAAACATGAACACTGAAGCTTTCTTT
TRBV7-8	-	-	TRBJ1-2	CASSLALKGYGYTF	TGTGCCAGCAGCTTAGCGCTTAAGGGGTATGGCTACACCTTC
TRBV6-5	-	TRBD1	TRBJ2-5	CASSYGTGEETQYF	TGTGCCAGCAGTTACGGGACAGGGGAAGAGACCCAGTACTTC
TRBV19	-	TRBD2	TRBJ2-7	CASTMGGNTYEQYF	TGTGCCAGTACCATGGGGGGGAATACCTACGAGCAGTACTTC
TRBV4-1	-	TRBD1	TRBJ2-7	CASSPGTGFYEQYF	TGCGCCAGCAGCCCCGGGACAGGGTTCTACGAGCAGTACTTC
TRBV6-6	-	-	TRBJ2-1	CASTPSSYNEQFF	TGTGCCAGCACACCGTCCTCCTACAATGAGCAGTTCTTC
TRBV6-5	once	TRBD2	TRBJ2-2	CASSYGLAGTGELFF	TGTGCCAGCAGTTACGGGCTAGCGGGTACCGGGGAGCTGTTTTTT
TRBV28	-	-	TRBJ1-2	CASRDRTSRGGYTF	TGTGCCAGCAGAGACAGGACTTCAAGAGGGGGCTACACCTTC
TRBV4-3	-	TRBD1	TRBJ1-1	CASSQANRGEAEAFF	TGCGCCAGCAGCCAGGCAAACAGGGGGGAGGCTGAAGCTTTCTTT
TRBV28	-	TRBD2	TRBJ2-7	CASSPNLGGTYEQYF	TGTGCCAGCAGCCCTAACCTCGGGGGGACCTACGAGCAGTACTTC
TRBV11-2	few	TRBD1	TRBJ2-7	CASSPGQGITYEQYF	TGTGCCAGCAGCCCCGGACAGGGTATTACCTACGAGCAGTACTTC
TRBV20-1	-	TRBD1	TRBJ2-5	CSAGQGETQYF	TGCAGTGCCGGACAGGGGGAGACCCAGTACTTC
TRBV9	few	TRBD1	TRBJ2-7	CASSEEAGTGTYEQYF	TGTGCCAGCAGCGAGGAAGCCGGGACAGGAACCTACGAGCAGTACTTC
TRBV9	-	-	TRBJ2-1	CASSVITGAYNEQFF	TGTGCCAGCAGCGTCATCACCGGGGCTTACAATGAGCAGTTCTTC
TRBV5-4	once	-	TRBJ1-1	CASSSGPETEAFF	TGTGCCAGCAGCAGCGGTCCCGAGACTGAAGCTTTCTTT
TRBV16	-	-	TRBJ1-2	CASSQSVGSSGVGYTF	TGTGCCAGCAGCCAATCGGTAGGGTCGTCGGGCGTGGGCTACACCTTC
TRBV4-1	few	-	TRBJ2-7	CASSQVYPGNDEQYF	TGCGCCAGCAGCCAAGTTTATCCGGGGAACGACGAGCAGTACTTC
TRBV5-6	few	-	TRBJ1-5	CASSLGHQPQHF	TGTGCCAGCAGCTTGGGTCATCAGCCCCAGCATTTT
TRBV12-5	-	-	TRBJ2-1	CASGLGVAGEEQFF	TGTGCTAGTGGTTTGGGTGTGGCGGGTGAGGAGCAGTTCTTC
TRBV4-1	-	-	TRBJ1-5	CASSHGWGTQPQHF	TGCGCCAGCAGCCATGGTTGGGGTACTCAGCCCCAGCATTTT
TRBV7-3	once	-	TRBJ2-2	CASSQRVNTGELFF	TGTGCCAGCAGCCAACGGGTGAACACCGGGGAGCTGTTTTTT
TRBV6-6	once	-	TRBJ2-7	CASSPPGYEQYF	TGTGCCAGCAGTCCCCCAGGTTACGAGCAGTACTTC
TRBV10-1	few	-	TRBJ1-1	CASSESRGGTEAFF	TGCGCCAGCAGTGAGTCTCGGGGGGGAACTGAAGCTTTCTTT
TRBV27	-	TRBD1	TRBJ2-3	CATRDRGSTDTQYF	TGTGCCACCCGGGACAGGGGAAGCACAGATACGCAGTATTTT
TRBV28	-	TRBD1	TRBJ1-1	CASNFRGRENTEAFF	TGTGCCAGCAATTTCAGGGGGCGTGAGAACACTGAAGCTTTCTTT
TRBV15	-	TRBD1	TRBJ1-5	CATSRSDRGRGSLSNQPQHF	TGTGCCACCAGCAGATCAGACAGGGGGCGCGGATCGTTGAGCAATCAGCCCCAGCATTTT
TRBV27	-	-	TRBJ2-5	CASSLDVNEETQYF	TGTGCCAGCAGTTTAGATGTAAATGAAGAGACCCAGTACTTC
TRBV9	-	-	TRBJ1-1	CASSVAPWTNTEAFF	TGTGCCAGCAGCGTAGCTCCTTGGACGAACACTGAAGCTTTCTTT
TRBV10-3	-	TRBD1	TRBJ1-4	CAISPQGEKLFF	TGTGCCATCAGTCCACAGGGGGAAAAACTGTTTTTT
TRBV12-5	-	-	TRBJ1-2	CASGTPQGFDGYTF	TGTGCTAGTGGTACTCCACAGGGATTTGATGGCTACACCTTC
TRBV19	-	TRBD1	TRBJ1-3	CASSPGTEILFGSGNTIYF	TGTGCCAGTAGTCCCGGGACAGAAATCCTCTTTGGCTCTGGAAACACCATATATTTT
TRBV28	-	-	TRBJ1-5	CASRNEDIRSQPQHF	TGTGCCAGCAGGAACGAAGACATTAGGAGTCAGCCCCAGCATTTT
TRBV6-6	-	TRBD1	TRBJ1-5	CASSYRTGDSNQPQHF	TGTGCCAGCAGTTACAGAACAGGGGATAGCAATCAGCCCCAGCATTTT
TRBV4-3	-	-	TRBJ1-2	CASSQDRGGGYGYTF	TGCGCCAGCAGCCAAGATCGAGGGGGGGGCTATGGCTACACCTTC
TRBV5-1	-	-	TRBJ2-2	CASSDSVGPGELFF	TGCGCCAGCAGCGACTCAGTGGGGCCCGGGGAGCTGTTTTTT